This TCR beta chain was retrieved from a study of shared clonotypes between healthy human individuals. Sequencing used immunoSEQ multiplex PCR; TCRdb keeps in-frame clones, though not all of them. The sample records about 2.3 million clones, 85% to 95% being singletons. This clone was counted once. The sample contains more than one DNA sequence encoding this CDR3. CDR1 is SGHNT and CDR2 is YYREEE in the germline V gene (reference sequence). This CDR3 has 14 amino acids. J was trimmed by 2 bases and V by 4 bases; bases with no gene match: 5. The sequenced sample consisted of naive CD4+ T cells from PBMCs. Subset here: CD45RA+ positively selected. V usage is TRBV5-4 and J usage is TRBJ2-5, with 7 bases lining up with TRBD2. The receptor comes from a man aged 18-30 years in good health. Some clones in this sample may be carry-over from other donors' samples. This chain's CDR3 is CASSLAAGQETQYF. The CDR3 DNA follows: TGTGCCAGCAGCCTAGCGGCAGGACAAGAGACCCAGTACTTC.